The 21 T cell receptor beta chains reported below all come from one sample, sequenced in a study of tumor and adjacent non-tumor tissue in lung cancer. Three rounds of nested PCR, following a modified ARM-PCR protocol, produced the TCRbeta library. Via MiXCR, TCRdb re-called the multiplex PCR reads, giving one row per CDR3 protein. The repertoire holds tens of thousands of distinct CDR3 sequences, approximately 71% seen once, with 10% to 15% in the top ten. This sample's RNA came from whole unsorted tissue. Sequencing was done on a sample of lung tumor tissue. Receptors were obtained from a woman in her 70s with non-small cell lung cancer.

As to this clonotype: The junction differs from germline at one of its ends, possibly a read error. V is TRBV10-2 and J is TRBJ2-7; TRBD2 might be the D (5 bases). CDR1 WSHSY and CDR2 SAAADI come from the germline V gene. The CDR3 extends over 15 amino acids. CDR3 residues: CASSLSLTGSGEQYF. DNA for the CDR3: TGTGCCAGCAGCTTATCCTTAACGGGGTCTGGTGAGCAGTACTTC.

Remarks on this clonotype: One end of the junction varies from germline; a read error may be responsible. The chain joins TRBV28 to TRBJ2-1; 8 positions agree with TRBD2. The CDR3 has 16 residues. The germline V gene encodes CDR1 MDHEN and CDR2 SYDVKM. This CDR3 is CTSSPTRGGLGSEQFF. The CDR3 DNA sequence: TGTACCAGCAGTCCCACCCGGGGGGGGCTGGGGTCCGAGCAGTTCTTC.

The sample holds many counts of this clonotype. V and J are TRBV5-1 and TRBJ2-7; 7 bases fit TRBD1. Germline loops: CDR1 SGHRS, CDR2 YFSETQ. The V and J ends lost 3 bases and 5 bases, in that order; junction bases with no gene match: 8. The CDR3 totals 14 residues. The CDR3 region is CASSSLDRDDEQYF. The CDR3 DNA follows: TGCGCCAGCAGCTCTCTCGACAGGGATGACGAGCAGTACTTC.

The chain joins TRBV11-1 to TRBJ2-1, with 8 bases matching TRBD2. J gave up 7 bases and V 11 bases, and 19 bases lay outside the gene matches. The CDR3 sequence is 16 residues long. Germline CDR1 and CDR2: SGHAT and FQDESV (reference sequence). Written as DNA, the CDR3 is TGTGCCTGCTGCTTAGCCCTAGCGGGCCTGTATAATGAGCAGTTCTTC. This codes for CACCLALAGLYNEQFF.

Turning to this clonotype: The CDR3 does not end in the conserved phenylalanine or tryptophan, so this is likely a read error. The limits of the CDR3 on the DNA are not certain, so only TCRdb's listed CDR3 is given. This chain joins TRBV6-1 and TRBJ2-2; the table assigns TRBD1, which was not confirmed against the DNA. CDR1 MNHNS and CDR2 SASEGT come from the germline V gene. The CDR3 is made up of 10 amino acids, end residues included. The CDR3 is CVSRNPTIRG.

To note about this clonotype: The junction shows a germline mismatch at one end, possibly a read error. The chain employs TRBV29-1 and TRBJ1-4; 10 bases match TRBD1. The CDR3 contains 14 residues. Germline assignment: CDR1 SQVTM and CDR2 ANQGSEA. The CDR3 nucleotides read TGCAGCGCCGGACAGGGGGGGACTAATGGAAAACTGTTCTTT. This sequence encodes CSAGQGGTNGKLFF.

Details on this clonotype: At one end, the junction sequence differs from germline, possibly due to a read error. The genes are TRBV6-1 and TRBJ2-6; maybe TRBD2 (5 bases). The CDR3 extends over 16 amino acids. Germline V gene sequence: CDR1 MNHNS, CDR2 SASEGT. DNA of the CDR3: TGTGCCAGCAGTCAGGCGTCTAGCTCTGGGACCAACGTCCTGACTTTC. This encodes CASSQASSSGTNVLTF.

In regard to this clonotype: At one end, the junction sequence differs from germline, possibly due to a read error. The chain carries TRBV5-1 and TRBJ2-3, with 11 positions matching TRBD2. The CDR3 contains 16 residues. Germline V gene data show CDR1 as SGHRS and CDR2 as YFSETQ. The CDR3: CASSVTSGSGTNTQYF. In DNA, the CDR3 is TGCGCCAGCAGCGTAACTAGCGGGAGCGGCACAAATACGCAGTATTTT.

With regard to this clonotype: Relative to the germline gene, one junction end is altered; a read error may explain this. V usage is TRBV5-6 and J usage is TRBJ2-2; D is perhaps TRBD1 (5 bases). There are 16 residues in the CDR3. Germline CDR1 is SGHDT and CDR2 is YYEEEE. CDR3: CASSSTDSANTEELFF. For the CDR3, the DNA is TGTGCCAGCAGCTCCACAGACAGCGCGAACACCGAGGAGCTGTTCTTT.

There are a few counts of this clonotype. V and J are TRBV5-1 and TRBJ2-7, with D maybe TRBD1 (6 bases). V shed 6 bases and J shed 5 bases, with 18 bases lying between them. The CDR3 has 14 residues. The germline CDR1 and CDR2 sequences are SGHRS and YFSETQ. As DNA, the CDR3 is TGCGCCAGCAACCCGGTCGGACAGACTCACGAGCAGTACTTC. Its protein product is CASNPVGQTHEQYF.

This clonotype came up many times. The rearrangement joins TRBV20-1 to TRBJ2-1, with D uncertain. Trimming shortened V by 4 bases and J by 7 bases, and 14 bases separated the two germline ends. The CDR3 is 13 amino acids. Looked up from germline, CDR1 is DFQATT and CDR2 is SNEGSKA (reference sequence). In nucleotides, the CDR3 is TGCAGTGCTATCTGGGCCACCCTGAATGAGCAGTTCTTC. Amino acid sequence: CSAIWATLNEQFF.

In the case of this clonotype: This may arise from a read error, as a much more abundant clone is one base away. The chain couples TRBV28 to TRBJ2-4; D unresolved. Germline V gene sequence: CDR1 MDHEN, CDR2 SYDVKM. The CDR3 has 15 residues. CDR3 sequence: CSSLKAQLAKNIQYF. CDR3 sequence (DNA): TGTTCCAGCCTCAAGGCCCAGCTAGCCAAAAACATTCAGTACTTC.

As regards this clonotype: Its ends do not fully match the called genes, so a read error is possible. The rearrangement uses TRBV20-1 and TRBJ2-2; a possible D gene is TRBD2 (5 bases). This CDR3 comprises 15 residues. CDR1 is DFQATT and CDR2 is SNEGSKA in the germline V gene (reference sequence). The CDR3 nucleotides are TGCAGTGCTAGCGCTGGCGGGTGTGTATCCGGAGAGCTGTTTTTT. Protein: CSASAGGCVSGELFF.

The V call is TRBV29-1, the J call TRBJ1-1; 8 bases are shared with TRBD1. The CDR3 contains 15 residues. V trimming: 8 bases; J trimming: 4 bases; junction bases outside the gene matches: 15. Germline CDR1 is SQVTM and CDR2 is ANQGSEA. CDR3: CSLMLRTGTSTEAFF. In DNA form, the CDR3 reads TGCAGCCTCATGTTACGGACAGGGACGAGCACTGAAGCTTTCTTT.

To note about this clonotype: No conserved phenylalanine or tryptophan ends this CDR3, so it is likely a read error. The rearrangement joins TRBV10-3 to TRBJ2-3; 16 positions match TRBD2. Germline V CDR1 and CDR2: ENHRY, SYGVKD. The CDR3 is 20 residues long. The CDR3 DNA sequence: TGTACCATCAGTGATCTCGTGGGACTAGCGGGAGGGAGCCGCACAGATACGCAGTATCTT. Its protein is CTISDLVGLAGGSRTDTQYL.

Remarks on this clonotype: A junction end diverges from the germline sequence, so it may reflect a read error. This sequence joins TRBV10-3 and TRBJ1-2; D is uncertain. Germline V gives CDR1 ENHRY, CDR2 SYGVKD. The CDR3 has 15 residues. CDR3 in amino acids: CTISEPGEELYDYTF. In DNA, the CDR3 is TGTACCATCAGTGAGCCGGGCGAGGAGCTCTATGACTACACCTTC.

Note on this clonotype: Since the CDR3 does not end with the conserved phenylalanine or tryptophan, this likely comes from a read error. The rearrangement uses TRBV6-5 and TRBJ1-4; tentatively, D is TRBD1 (6 bases). The V end was cut by 3 bases, the J end by 9 bases, with 14 bases between. The CDR3 consists of 14 residues. Germline V lookup: CDR1 MNHEY, CDR2 SVGAGI. The CDR3 protein is CASSYRGIGKKLFL. The CDR3 DNA sequence: TGTGCCAGCAGTTATAGGGGGATTGGGAAAAAACTGTTTCTT.

About this clonotype itself: The junction and the germline gene differ at one end; a read error may be behind it. The chain recombines TRBV11-3 with TRBJ2-7, with a possible D match to TRBD2 (6 bases). From germline, CDR1 is SGHNT and CDR2 YENEEA. CDR3 size: 18 residues. For the CDR3, the DNA is TGTGCCAGCAACTTAGATACGGGGATGGCGGGATCTCCCTACAAGCAGTACTTC. Translated, it gives CASNLDTGMAGSPYKQYF.

Turning to this clonotype: This clone may be a read error of a much larger clone one base away. V is TRBV5-4 and J is TRBJ2-3, with D possibly matching TRBD1 (6 bases). This CDR3 region has 16 residues. CDR1 is SGHNT and CDR2 is YYREEE in the germline V gene (reference sequence). CDR3 sequence reads: CASSLGGDETTDTRYF. CDR3 DNA: TGTGCCAGCAGCTTAGGGGGTGACGAGACGACAGATACGCGGTATTTT. Drawing the rest from reference TRBV5-4 and TRBJ2-3, the complete variable domain is ETGVTQSPTHLIKTRGQQVTLRCSSQSGHNTVSWYQQALGQGPQFIFQYYREEENGRGNFPPRFSGLQFPNYSSELNVNALELDDSALYLCASSLGGDETTDTRYFGPGTRLTVL.

The V gene is TRBV4-2, the J gene TRBJ2-1, with 7 bases that match TRBD1. The CDR3 is 15 residues long. Per germline, CDR1 LGHNA and CDR2 YNFKEQ. The ends lost 2 bases at V and 5 bases at J; junction bases unmatched: 6. The CDR3: CASSQTAGGDNEQFF. The CDR3 nucleotides read TGTGCCAGCAGCCAAACGGCAGGGGGTGACAATGAGCAGTTCTTC.

A remark on this clonotype: This could be a read error, since a much larger clone is one nucleotide away. CDR3 bases: TGCAGTCCTCGAAACACAGGGGGCAATCAGCCCCAGCATTTT. Translation: CSPRNTGGNQPQHF. This chain connects TRBV20-1 to TRBJ1-5; 7 bases are a match to TRBD1. The V and J ends lost 8 bases and 2 bases, in that order; junction bases with no gene match: 9. Germline CDR1 is DFQATT and CDR2 is SNEGSKA (reference sequence). The CDR3 contains 14 residues.